This T cell receptor (beta chain) was found in a study of cytomegalovirus exposure and HLA in healthy donors. Findings and caveats of the study: Many donors carried some public TCRs, although rarity characterized most TCR sequences.

Of note for this clone: Its antigen is unidentified.

Amplification used 60 Vbeta primers and 13 Jbeta primers. Only in-frame clones appear in the TCRdb table, and some are missing; sequencing was by immunoSEQ multiplex PCR. Found here are about 140,000 clones, 60% to 80% of them singletons; the top ten hold more than 0.95%. This CDR3 contains 13 residues. The V gene's germline CDR1 is SNHLY and CDR2 FYNNEI. V dropped 8 bases and J dropped 4; count of bases not matched to a gene: 7. The source is a man younger than 35 in good health and CMV-seronegative. The gene calls are TRBV2 and TRBJ1-2, with 7 bases lining up with TRBD1. Sample: PBMCs. CDR3 region: CASGPGQTYGYTF. CDR3 coding DNA: TGTGCCAGCGGCCCGGGACAGACCTATGGCTACACCTTC.